What follows are 25 T cell receptor beta chains derived from one specimen sequenced in a study of T cell clones after liver transplantation. The assay was immunoSEQ multiplex PCR, and TCRdb's table has in-frame clones only and misses some. The sample has about 120,000 clones, 90% seen once; the top ten hold approximately 0.78%. The material was CD4+ T cells from blood, obtained 12 months after liver transplant. All receptors come from a human patient who received a liver transplant. Some T cells could come from the graft donor.

The chain recombines TRBV27 with TRBJ2-1; TRBD1 aligns across 9 bases. J gave up 8 bases and V 5 bases, and 4 bases lay outside the gene matches. CDR1 is MNHEY, CDR2 SMNVEV, per germline (reference sequence). CDR3 length: 13 amino acids. CDR3 protein: CASSVTGGDEQFF. CDR3 nucleotide sequence: TGTGCCAGCAGTGTCACAGGGGGCGATGAGCAGTTCTTC.

This clone was seen many times. This chain connects TRBV10-3 to TRBJ2-1, with D perhaps TRBD1 (5 bases). Per the germline V gene, CDR1 is ENHRY and CDR2 is SYGVKD. The CDR3 is 13 amino acids. Trimming pared 8 bases from V and 1 base from J, leaving 9 bases between. This CDR3 is CAIGHPSYNEQFF. The CDR3 nucleotides read TGTGCCATCGGACACCCGTCCTACAATGAGCAGTTCTTC.

The chain carries TRBV28 and TRBJ2-7, with D possibly being TRBD1 or TRBD2 (5 bases each). CDR1 is MDHEN, CDR2 SYDVKM, per germline. The CDR3 length is 14 residues. V was pared by 8 bases and J by 1 base, with 15 bases between. CDR3 DNA: TGTGCCAGCGAGAGGGGTGGCGGGTCCTACGAGCAGTACTTC. This encodes CASERGGGSYEQYF.

The V gene is TRBV30, the J gene TRBJ1-4; D uncertain. Trimming took 2 bases from V and 8 from J, leaving 15 bases between them. The CDR3 is made up of 14 amino acids. Germline V gene lookup returns CDR1 GTSNPN and CDR2 SVGIG (reference sequence). CDR3 in DNA: TGTGCCTGGAGTCTTATTCGGAAGGACGAAAAACTGTTTTTT. It is translated as CAWSLIRKDEKLFF.

The chain uses TRBV28 and TRBJ1-2; D is undetermined. Deletions cut 3 bases from V and 6 bases from J, with 5 bases between. The CDR3 is made up of 11 amino acids. The germline CDR1 and CDR2 sequences are MDHEN and SYDVKM. CDR3 residues: CASSFVNGYTF. Written as DNA, the CDR3 is TGTGCCAGCAGTTTCGTTAATGGCTACACCTTC.

The chain is built from TRBV6-6 and TRBJ1-1, with unresolved D. V shed 5 bases and J shed 0 bases, with 7 bases lying between them. The CDR3 sequence is 13 residues long. Germline V gene sequence: CDR1 MNHNY, CDR2 SVGAGI (reference sequence). CDR3 sequence: CASSHLVNTEAFF. CDR3 DNA sequence: TGTGCCAGCAGTCACCTAGTGAACACTGAAGCTTTCTTT.

The rearrangement joins TRBV5-1 to TRBJ2-3; D is undetermined. CDR3 size: 13 residues. Per the germline V gene, CDR1 is SGHRS and CDR2 is YFSETQ. V lost 0 bases to trimming and J lost 10 bases, with 12 bases between them. CDR3 bases: TGCGCCAGCAGCTTGGAGTCTACCAATGCGCAGTATTTT. Its protein product is CASSLESTNAQYF.

The chain recombines TRBV4-1 with TRBJ1-4; TRBD1 is a possible D gene (6 bases). V was pared by 3 bases and J by 2 bases, with 10 bases between. This CDR3 spans 15 amino acids. Germline loops: CDR1 MGHRA, CDR2 YSYEKL. CDR3 nucleotides: TGCGCCAGCAGCCAGGGGGCTAAGACTAATGAAAAACTGTTTTTT. As protein: CASSQGAKTNEKLFF.

This clone has more than one count but fewer than ten. The J gene is TRBJ2-7, the V gene TRBV7-9; 11 nucleotides align to TRBD2. Germline CDR1 and CDR2: SEHNR and FQNEAQ (reference sequence). The CDR3 runs 17 residues. The V gene end was trimmed by 2 bases and the J gene end by 0 bases; junction bases not matched to a gene: 6. CDR3 sequence (DNA): TGTGCCAGCAGCTTATCCTCCGGGACTAGCGGCTCCTACGAGCAGTACTTC. Protein product: CASSLSSGTSGSYEQYF.

The chain joins TRBV6-4 to TRBJ1-1; no clear D. Germline CDR1 reads MRHNA; CDR2 reads SNTAGT. Trimming shortened V by 3 bases and J by 5 bases, and 10 bases separated the two germline ends. This CDR3 spans 13 amino acids. The chain's CDR3 is CASSEGYRTEAFF. For the CDR3, the DNA is TGTGCCAGCAGTGAAGGGTACCGGACTGAAGCTTTCTTT.

The chain links TRBV28 to TRBJ2-3; D remains ambiguous. Germline V gives CDR1 MDHEN, CDR2 SYDVKM. The CDR3 has 14 residues. V gave up 8 bases and J gave up 2 bases, with 14 bases separating them. CDR3 residues: CASVSEHYTDTQYF. The CDR3 region has the DNA TGTGCCAGCGTATCGGAGCACTACACAGATACGCAGTATTTT.

In this sample, this clone turned up once. The chain has TRBV5-6 and TRBJ2-7; D remains ambiguous. Trimming took off 4 bases at V and 7 bases at J, with 15 bases between the two ends. The CDR3 has 13 amino acids. Germline CDR1 and CDR2: SGHDT and YYEEEE. CDR3: CASSTDPSGEQYF. The CDR3 coding sequence is TGTGCCAGCAGCACGGACCCCTCCGGGGAGCAGTACTTC.

This rearrangement joins TRBV28 to TRBJ1-1; D not certain. The CDR3 runs to 12 residues. V was clipped by 5 bases and J by 4 bases, with 8 bases between them. Germline V gives CDR1 MDHEN, CDR2 SYDVKM. CDR3 DNA: TGTGCCAGCAGTCTCCCCTCCACTGAAGCTTTCTTT. Residues: CASSLPSTEAFF.

The rearrangement joins TRBV5-1 to TRBJ2-1; 14 positions match TRBD2. Trimming cost V 4 bases and J 7 bases; bases outside gene matches: 13. Germline V gene sequence: CDR1 SGHRS, CDR2 YFSETQ. The CDR3 is made up of 18 amino acids. CDR3 sequence: CASSLGLAGATDSNEQFF. The CDR3 DNA is TGCGCCAGCAGCCTGGGACTAGCGGGAGCCACGGACTCGAATGAGCAGTTCTTC.

This clone came up once. V gene TRBV5-6 combines with J gene TRBJ2-3; D might be TRBD2 (5 bases). V lost 3 bases and J lost 7, with 12 bases in between. CDR3 length: 13 residues. Germline assignment: CDR1 SGHDT and CDR2 YYEEEE. Here the CDR3 DNA reads TGTGCCAGCAGCTCATGGGAGTTATATACGCAGTATTTT. It encodes CASSSWELYTQYF.

This clone was observed once. V usage is TRBV5-6 and J usage is TRBJ2-5; 10 bases fit TRBD2. CDR1 SGHDT and CDR2 YYEEEE come from the germline V gene. The CDR3 consists of 14 residues. The V and J ends lost 4 bases and 7 bases, in that order; junction bases with no gene match: 7. The CDR3 is CASSPSGSPVTQYF. CDR3 sequence (DNA): TGTGCCAGCAGCCCTAGCGGGAGTCCTGTGACCCAGTACTTC.

The genes are TRBV7-6 and TRBJ2-3; D is unclear. Trimming cost V 4 bases and J 2 bases, with 4 bases left between them. This CDR3 is 12 amino acids long. Germline V gene sequence: CDR1 SGHVS, CDR2 FNYEAQ. The CDR3 sequence is CASSYNTDTQYF. The CDR3 bases are TGTGCCAGCAGCTACAACACAGATACGCAGTATTTT. The whole variable domain, remainder taken from reference TRBV7-6 and TRBJ2-3, is GAGVSQSPRYKVTKRGQDVALRCDPISGHVSLYWYRQALGQGPEFLTYFNYEAQQDKSGLPNDRFSAERPEGSISTLTIQRTEQRDSAMYRCASSYNTDTQYFGPGTRLTVL.

The chain recombines TRBV19 with TRBJ1-2, with a possible D match to TRBD1 (6 bases). Looked up from germline, CDR1 is LNHDA and CDR2 is SQIVND (reference sequence). The CDR3 length is 13 residues. Trimming stripped 9 bases from V and 5 bases from J, with 16 bases between. The CDR3 reads CASGRGTGYGYTF. The CDR3 bases are TGTGCCAGCGGGAGGGGGACGGGTTATGGCTACACCTTC. The variable domain in full, with the rest retrieved from reference TRBV19 and TRBJ1-2, is DGGITQSPKYLFRKEGQNVTLSCEQNLNHDAMYWYRQDPGQGLRLIYYSQIVNDFQKGDIAEGYSVSREKKESFPLTVTSAQKNPTAFYLCASGRGTGYGYTFGSGTRLTVV.

V gene TRBV4-3 combines with J gene TRBJ1-4; D gene uncertain. CDR1 and CDR2 (germline): LGHNA, YSLEER. V dropped 1 base and J dropped 0 bases, with 12 bases sitting between them. This CDR3 comprises 17 residues. CDR3 DNA: TGCGCCAGCAGCCAAGTTGGGCTCGGGGCAACTAATGAAAAACTGTTTTTT. Translated: CASSQVGLGATNEKLFF.

V and J are TRBV7-9 and TRBJ1-3; D remains ambiguous. The CDR3 runs to 16 residues. The V and J ends lost 1 base and 0 bases respectively, with 10 bases between them. From germline, CDR1 is SEHNR and CDR2 FQNEAQ (reference sequence). DNA for the CDR3: TGTGCCAGCAGCTTAGATACAGCAGCCTCTGGAAACACCATATATTTT. Translated: CASSLDTAASGNTIYF.

The sample holds one count of this clone. The genes are TRBV10-2 and TRBJ1-3; the D gene is possibly TRBD1 (6 bases). The germline CDR1 and CDR2 sequences are WSHSY and SAAADI. CDR3 length equals 14 residues. Trimming took 6 bases from V and 3 from J, leaving 12 bases between them. The CDR3 here is CASSGGGVGNTIYF. The DNA of the CDR3 is TGCGCCAGCAGCGGAGGGGGGGTTGGAAACACCATATATTTT.

This rearrangement joins TRBV7-3 to TRBJ1-1, with no clear D. CDR1 is SGHTA and CDR2 is FQGTGA in the germline V gene. The CDR3 runs 14 residues. The V and J ends lost 0 bases and 11 bases respectively, with 16 bases between them. In nucleotides, the CDR3 is TGTGCCAGCAGCTTAACATCAGGACGAACACCGGCTTTCTTT. It translates to CASSLTSGRTPAFF. Variable domain in full (rest from reference TRBV7-3 and TRBJ1-1): GAGVSQTPSNKVTEKGKYVELRCDPISGHTALYWYRQSLGQGPEFLIYFQGTGAADDSGLPNDRFFAVRPEGSVSTLKIQRTERGDSAVYLCASSLTSGRTPAFFGQGTRLTVV.

The DNA for the CDR3 is TGTGCCAGTAGTGGACCCCTCGGGAGGGCCGGCGCAGATACGCAGTATTTT. Its translation is CASSGPLGRAGADTQYF. The J gene is TRBJ2-3, the V gene TRBV19; 8 bases align to TRBD2. V gave up 5 bases and J gave up 4 bases; unmatched junction bases: 14. The CDR3 length is 17 residues. Germline CDR1 LNHDA, CDR2 SQIVND (reference sequence).

The chain uses TRBV6-5 and TRBJ1-1; D unclear. This CDR3 is 13 amino acids long. The germline V gene encodes CDR1 MNHEY and CDR2 SVGAGI. V was shortened by 2 bases and J by 9 bases, with 13 bases between the two germline ends. The CDR3 coding sequence is TGTGCCAGCAGTTACAGTTTGGAGACACAAGCTTTCTTT. Amino acids: CASSYSLETQAFF.

The chain employs TRBV5-4 and TRBJ1-2, with 7 bases fitting TRBD1. Trimming took 4 bases from V and 6 from J; bases not matched to a gene: 15. CDR3 size: 16 residues. Germline lookup yields CDR1 SGHNT and CDR2 YYREEE (reference sequence). In DNA, the CDR3 is TGTGCCAGCAGCGTCAACTGGGGGGACAGCACCCATGGCTACACCTTC. Translating it yields CASSVNWGDSTHGYTF.